The 5 T cell receptor beta chains presented below share a single source sample, sequenced in a study of tumor and adjacent non-tumor tissue in lung cancer. No cell sorting was done before RNA was extracted from the tissue. The library came from three nested PCR rounds adapted from ARM-PCR protocols. TCRdb fed the multiplex PCR reads into MiXCR, producing one record per CDR3 protein. The sample holds under 100,000 distinct CDR3 sequences, around 57% seen once. Sequencing was done on a sample of lung tumor tissue. These receptors were collected from a man aged 70 or older with non-small cell lung cancer.

As to this clonotype: Germline is not matched at one junction end, which may reflect a read error. CDR3 DNA sequence: TGCAGTGCTCATCCGGCGGGTCTACCTAATCGGCCCCAGCATTTT. This codes for CSAHPAGLPNRPQHF. The chain joins TRBV20-1 to TRBJ1-5, with D unresolved. CDR3 length equals 15 residues. Germline CDR1 and CDR2: DFQATT and SNEGSKA (reference sequence).

This clonotype was detected a few times. This could be a read error, since a much larger clone is one nucleotide away. The gene calls are TRBV4-1 and TRBJ2-2; possibly TRBD2 for D (6 bases). Trimming shortened V by 4 bases and J by 6 bases, and 12 bases separated the two germline ends. The CDR3 sequence is 14 residues long. Germline CDR1 reads MGHRA; CDR2 reads YSYEKL. CDR3 DNA: TGCGCCAGCAGCCGTGTCGGGAGTCCCGGGGAGCTGTTTTTT. Translation: CASSRVGSPGELFF.

With regard to this clonotype: A read error may produce the germline difference seen at one junction end. The chain couples TRBV4-1 to TRBJ2-7; TRBD2 agrees at 7 bases. CDR3 length: 16 residues. Germline-derived CDR1 and CDR2 are MGHRA and YSYEKL. The CDR3 DNA is TGTGCCAGCAACCAAGATCGGGTAGCGGGCTATTACGAGCAGTACTTC. Translating it yields CASNQDRVAGYYEQYF.

This clonotype is medium-sized by share. The chain uses TRBV11-2 and TRBJ1-3, with no clear D. The CDR3 totals 14 residues. Germline-derived CDR1 and CDR2 are SGHAT and FQNNGV. V lost 5 bases to trimming and J lost 0 bases, with 8 bases between them. The CDR3 sequence is CASSLSTSGNTIYF. As DNA, the CDR3 is TGTGCCAGCAGCCTCAGTACCTCTGGAAACACCATATATTTT. The full variable domain, with the rest looked up from reference TRBV11-2 and TRBJ1-3, is EAGVAQSPRYKIIEKRQSVAFWCNPISGHATLYWYQQILGQGPKLLIQFQNNGVVDDSQLPKDRFSAERLKGVDSTLKIQPAKLEDSAVYLCASSLSTSGNTIYFGEGSWLTVV.

Remarks on this clonotype: At one end the junction does not follow the germline gene, possibly because of a read error. V is TRBV28 and J is TRBJ2-5, with D tentatively TRBD2 (6 bases). Germline values: CDR1 MDHEN, CDR2 SYDVKM. The CDR3 loop spans 13 amino acids. CDR3 protein: CASSYTSTETQYF. The CDR3 nucleotides read TGTGCCAGCAGCTACACTAGCACGGAGACCCAGTACTTT.